The present entry profiles one TCR beta chain with its context. Its antigen is still unknown. The record originates from a study of monozygotic twins with inflammatory bowel disease. Each UMI, carrying a 6-nucleotide sample barcode, came from template switching. For both chains, the TCRalpha and TCRbeta cDNA went through two nested PCRs of around 15 and 9 cycles. TCRdb reanalyzed the 5' RACE reads, giving one entry per CDR3 protein sequence and no DNA. The table gives about 420,000 distinct CDR3 sequences; the top ten clones make up around 2.4% of it. Study-level results: Relative to healthy twins, IBD patients had fewer clonotypes in common with others, a gap that was especially apparent with disease activity. Repertoire similarity did not separate concordant from discordant twins, possibly from limited power.

CDR3 size: 17 residues. Germline loops: CDR1 DFQATT, CDR2 SNEGSKA (reference sequence). The genes are TRBV20-1 and TRBJ2-3; TCRdb picks TRBD2, but there is no DNA to check that call. Sequencing input: blood. The sequence came from a human donor with ulcerative colitis or Crohn's disease, or a healthy co-twin of an affected twin (not recorded which). The CDR3 loop is CSARDVRTSGTWETQYF.